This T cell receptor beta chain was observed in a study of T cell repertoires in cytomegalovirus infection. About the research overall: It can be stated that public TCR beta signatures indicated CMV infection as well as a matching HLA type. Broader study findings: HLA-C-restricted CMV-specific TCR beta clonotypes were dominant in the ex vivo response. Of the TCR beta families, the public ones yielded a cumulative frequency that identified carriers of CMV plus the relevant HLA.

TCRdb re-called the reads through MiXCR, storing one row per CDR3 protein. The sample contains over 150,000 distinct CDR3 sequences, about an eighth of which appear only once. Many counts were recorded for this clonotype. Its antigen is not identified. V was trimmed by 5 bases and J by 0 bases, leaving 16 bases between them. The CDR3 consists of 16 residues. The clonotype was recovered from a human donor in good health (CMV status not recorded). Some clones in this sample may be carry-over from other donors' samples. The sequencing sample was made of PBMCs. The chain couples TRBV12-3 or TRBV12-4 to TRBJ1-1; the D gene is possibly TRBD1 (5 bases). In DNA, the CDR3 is TGTGCCAGCAGTCCGGACGGGGCTGGGATGAACACTGAAGCTTTCTTT. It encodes CASSPDGAGMNTEAFF.